The 31 T cell receptor beta chains given below trace back to one sample, sequenced in a study of blood T cell repertoires in COVID-19. Method: immunoSEQ multiplex PCR; TCRdb's copy keeps in-frame clones and lacks some. Here the sample spans around 160,000 clones, approximately 88% being singletons. The sequenced sample consisted of PBMCs or T cells enriched from blood (not recorded which). The receptors originated from a woman aged 55-70 years who had recovered from COVID-19.

The chain has TRBV3-1 (or the pseudogene TRBV3-2) and TRBJ1-2; 7 nucleotides match TRBD1. Trimming at V came to 8 bases and at J to 0 bases, leaving 6 bases not matched to a gene. The CDR3 is 14 amino acids. The germline CDR1 and CDR2 sequences are LGHDT and YNNKEL (reference sequence). CDR3 DNA: TGTGCCAGCCAGGGGGTAGGGTCTAACTATGGCTACACCTTC. Protein product: CASQGVGSNYGYTF.

The V call is TRBV9, the J call TRBJ2-2; TRBD2 matches at 9 bases. The CDR3 has 16 amino acids. Looked up from germline, CDR1 is SGDLS and CDR2 is YYNGEE. J was trimmed by 5 bases and V by 0 bases; bases with no gene match: 5. The CDR3 loop is CASSVGLAGKTGELFF. CDR3 DNA sequence: TGTGCCAGCAGCGTAGGCCTAGCGGGAAAAACCGGGGAGCTGTTTTTT.

V is TRBV5-1 and J is TRBJ2-2; TRBD1 matches 7 bases. CDR1 is SGHRS, CDR2 YFSETQ, per germline. With V trimmed by 3 bases and J by 5 bases, 4 bases remained unmatched. The length of the CDR3 is 14 residues. CDR3 sequence: CASSSTGLTGELFF. Written as DNA, the CDR3 is TGCGCCAGCAGCTCGACAGGGTTGACCGGGGAGCTGTTTTTT.

This chain joins TRBV19 and TRBJ2-7; 9 bases align to TRBD1. The CDR3 has 15 residues. The junction had 8 bases not matched to a gene; V was cut back by 4 bases and J by 4 bases. Looked up from germline, CDR1 is LNHDA and CDR2 is SQIVND (reference sequence). CDR3 protein: CASSTTDRGRYEQYF. The CDR3 DNA sequence: TGTGCCAGTAGTACTACGGACAGGGGTAGGTACGAGCAGTACTTC.

The chain combines TRBV20-1 with TRBJ2-1; possibly TRBD2 for D (6 bases). Germline CDR1 reads DFQATT; CDR2 reads SNEGSKA (reference sequence). This CDR3 contains 15 residues. The V and J ends lost 3 bases and 5 bases respectively, with 17 bases between them. The CDR3 region is CSASIEVAANNEQFF. CDR3 DNA sequence: TGCAGTGCTAGTATTGAAGTAGCGGCCAACAATGAGCAGTTCTTC.

The V gene is TRBV5-3, the J gene TRBJ1-5, with TRBD1 matching over 8 bases. TRBV5-3 is assigned to the ORF class and has an uncertain function. The CDR3 is 17 residues long. Unmatched junction bases numbered 7, after V lost 1 base and J lost 1 base. The CDR3 region has the DNA TGTGCCAGAAGCTTGAGGGTGACAGGGGCGAGCAATCAGCCCCAGCATTTT. It codes for CARSLRVTGASNQPQHF.

The chain uses TRBV7-9 and TRBJ1-1; TRBD1 might be the D (5 bases). The germline gives CDR1 SEHNR, CDR2 FQNEAQ (reference sequence). This CDR3 has 13 residues. The ends were cut back, 5 bases at V and 5 bases at J, with 12 bases in the middle. CDR3 protein: CASSPSTDTEAFF. CDR3 nucleotide sequence: TGTGCCAGCAGCCCTTCGACAGATACTGAAGCTTTCTTT.

The rearrangement joins TRBV2 to TRBJ2-7; no definite D call. Trimming left V 6 bases short and J 3 bases short, with 9 bases between. CDR3 length: 12 amino acids. Germline V lookup: CDR1 SNHLY, CDR2 FYNNEI. The CDR3 DNA reads TGTGCCAGCAGCTATGGTTACTACGAGCAGTACTTC. It codes for CASSYGYYEQYF. Looking up the rest from reference TRBV2 and TRBJ2-7 gives the full variable domain: EPEVTQTPSHQVTQMGQEVILRCVPISNHLYFYWYRQILGQKVEFLVSFYNNEISEKSEIFDDQFSVERPDGSNFTLKIRSTKLEDSAMYFCASSYGYYEQYFGPGTRLTVT.

The chain carries TRBV4-1 and TRBJ2-1; D unresolved. The germline V gene has CDR1 MGHRA and CDR2 YSYEKL. Trimming removed 0 bases from V and 6 bases from J, with 9 bases in between. The CDR3 covers 14 residues. The CDR3 here is CASSQEEALNEQFF. CDR3 nucleotide sequence: TGCGCCAGCAGCCAAGAAGAGGCTCTCAATGAGCAGTTCTTC.

The genes are TRBV19 and TRBJ2-6; possibly TRBD2 for D (5 bases). The germline gives CDR1 LNHDA, CDR2 SQIVND (reference sequence). This CDR3 has 15 residues. Trimming removed 10 bases from V and 0 bases from J, with 13 bases in between. CDR3 DNA: TGTGCCACCGATCCGGGATACTCTGGGGCCAACGTCCTGACTTTC. Its translation is CATDPGYSGANVLTF. The full variable domain, with the rest looked up from reference TRBV19 and TRBJ2-6, is DGGITQSPKYLFRKEGQNVTLSCEQNLNHDAMYWYRQDPGQGLRLIYYSQIVNDFQKGDIAEGYSVSREKKESFPLTVTSAQKNPTAFYLCATDPGYSGANVLTFGAGSRLTVL.

The chain couples TRBV18 to TRBJ2-5; 12 nucleotides agree with TRBD1. Looked up from germline, CDR1 is KGHSH and CDR2 is LQKENI. V gave up 3 bases and J gave up 4 bases; unmatched junction bases: 3. The CDR3 is 15 residues long. CDR3 sequence: CASSPGTGGRETQYF. DNA of the CDR3: TGTGCCAGCTCACCGGGGACAGGGGGCCGAGAGACCCAGTACTTC.

The chain couples TRBV19 to TRBJ1-3; no definite D call. The CDR3 extends over 13 amino acids. With 3 bases removed from V and 6 bases from J, the gap between germline ends came to 9 bases. In germline, CDR1 is LNHDA, CDR2 SQIVND (reference sequence). CDR3 amino acids: CASSISAANTIYF. CDR3 nucleotides: TGTGCCAGTAGTATCTCGGCGGCAAACACCATATATTTT.

The chain joins TRBV3-1 (or the pseudogene TRBV3-2) to TRBJ2-5, with D unresolved. Germline CDR1 LGHDT, CDR2 YNNKEL (reference sequence). The CDR3 spans 16 residues. With 0 bases removed from V and 4 bases from J, the gap between germline ends came to 15 bases. This CDR3 reads CASSQESGRIGETQYF. CDR3 coding DNA: TGTGCCAGCAGCCAAGAATCAGGCCGCATAGGAGAGACCCAGTACTTC.

This sequence joins TRBV27 and TRBJ2-3, with a possible D match to TRBD1 (5 bases). Germline V gene lookup returns CDR1 MNHEY and CDR2 SMNVEV (reference sequence). CDR3 length equals 14 residues. V was trimmed by 5 bases and J by 2 bases, leaving 11 bases between them. The CDR3 DNA reads as TGTGCCAGCAGTCCCCAGGGAATCACAGATACGCAGTATTTT. This translates into CASSPQGITDTQYF.

The chain links TRBV6-5 to TRBJ1-2; possibly TRBD1 for D (6 bases). CDR3 length: 13 amino acids. V lost 4 bases and J 11 bases, leaving 17 bases between the germline ends. Looked up from germline, CDR1 is MNHEY and CDR2 is SVGAGI. The CDR3 is CASSSDRTGVYTF. The CDR3 DNA is TGTGCCAGCAGTTCCGACAGGACTGGGGTGTACACCTTC.

CDR3 sequence: CASSPGGGLAGLWETQYF. CDR3 DNA sequence: TGCGCCAGCAGCCCGGGAGGGGGACTAGCGGGTCTTTGGGAGACCCAGTACTTC. The chain carries TRBV5-1 and TRBJ2-5; TRBD2 matches 12 bases. Trimming removed 4 bases from V and 5 bases from J; junction bases left unmatched: 15. The CDR3 spans 18 residues. Germline V gene sequence: CDR1 SGHRS, CDR2 YFSETQ.

The chain recombines TRBV1 with TRBJ2-2; the tabulated D call, TRBD1, remains unverified against the DNA. TRBV1 corresponds to a pseudogene. This CDR3 has 15 residues. The CDR3 coding sequence is TGCACCAGCAGCCAAGAGAACAGGTCGGTGGGGGAGCTGTTTTTT. Its translation: CTSSQENRSVGELFF.

This clone was picked up a small number of times. The chain has TRBV4-1 and TRBJ2-1; 8 bases map to TRBD2. After removal of 4 bases from V and 15 bases from J, the junction contained 17 bases not matched to a gene. This CDR3 comprises 15 residues. Germline V lookup: CDR1 MGHRA, CDR2 YSYEKL. The CDR3 nucleotides read TGCGCCAGCAGCCTACTCCCCGCTAGCGGGCCGAGTCGGTTCTTC. Encoded protein: CASSLLPASGPSRFF.

The chain uses TRBV5-1 and TRBJ1-1, with 9 bases lining up with TRBD1. From germline, CDR1 is SGHRS and CDR2 YFSETQ. The CDR3 sequence is 18 residues long. Trimming took 0 bases from V and 1 from J; bases not matched to a gene: 10. The CDR3 coding sequence is TGCGCCAGCAGCTTGGCCCCGGGACAGGGCGCTGGGAACACTGAAGCTTTCTTT. Translation: CASSLAPGQGAGNTEAFF.

J is TRBJ2-5 and V is TRBV9; 14 bases are a match to TRBD2. The length of the CDR3 is 17 residues. The germline CDR1 and CDR2 sequences are SGDLS and YYNGEE. V was clipped by 0 bases and J by 5 bases; unmatched bases: 6. The CDR3 DNA follows: TGTGCCAGCAGCGTAGTGGGACTAGCGGGAGTTGGGGAGACCCAGTACTTC. Translating it yields CASSVVGLAGVGETQYF.

The chain has TRBV5-1 and TRBJ1-1, with no clear D. The CDR3 has 12 amino acids. Trimming removed 6 bases at V and 7 bases at J, with 13 bases between. Germline V lookup: CDR1 SGHRS, CDR2 YFSETQ. DNA for the CDR3: TGCGCCAGCACAAGCTCCGCATTTGAAGCTTTCTTT. Protein sequence: CASTSSAFEAFF.

This clone was found a few times. J is TRBJ1-2 and V is TRBV2, with 9 nucleotides matching TRBD1. With 6 bases clipped from V and 8 bases from J, the junction kept 10 bases outside the gene matches. CDR3 size: 14 residues. Germline CDR1 is SNHLY and CDR2 is FYNNEI. The CDR3 bases are TGTGCCAGCAGATATACAGGGGGCGCGAGGGGCTACACCTTC. This translates into CASRYTGGARGYTF.

About this clone: Sequence at one end of the junction differs from germline and may be a read error. As DNA, the CDR3 is TGTGCCAGAAGCCAAGGGGGTGCCCATGGGGTAGGGGCGTCCACAGATACGCAGTATTTT. This sequence encodes CARSQGGAHGVGASTDTQYF. The chain has TRBV3-1 (or the pseudogene TRBV3-2) and TRBJ2-3, with a weak D call TRBD1 (6 bases). CDR3 length: 20 amino acids. Germline CDR1 reads LGHDT; CDR2 reads YNNKEL (reference sequence).

V and J are TRBV19 and TRBJ2-1; TRBD2 matches 13 bases. Germline CDR1 is LNHDA and CDR2 is SQIVND (reference sequence). The V segment lost 5 bases and the J segment 9 bases; nucleotides outside the gene matches: 7. The CDR3 contains 15 residues. CDR3 DNA: TGTGCCAGTAGTGTACTAGCGGGAGGGGCCAGTGAGCAGTTCTTC. Amino acid sequence: CASSVLAGGASEQFF.

The gene calls are TRBV5-6 and TRBJ2-1; the match to TRBD2 covers 11 bases. This CDR3 has 16 residues. V gave up 0 bases and J gave up 3 bases; unmatched junction bases: 2. The germline gives CDR1 SGHDT, CDR2 YYEEEE. CDR3 amino acids: CASSLVLAGGYNEQFF. DNA of the CDR3: TGTGCCAGCAGCTTGGTGCTAGCGGGGGGCTACAATGAGCAGTTCTTC.

This clone appeared a few times. The rearrangement links TRBV4-1 to TRBJ1-6; D may be TRBD1 (5 bases). CDR1 is MGHRA, CDR2 YSYEKL, per germline. The CDR3 loop spans 16 amino acids. Trimming stripped 3 bases from V and 7 bases from J, with 16 bases between. Here the CDR3 DNA reads TGCGCCAGCAGCCAGTTGACAGAGTTCGGCAATTCACCCCTCCACTTT. It is translated as CASSQLTEFGNSPLHF.

The V gene is TRBV7-2, the J gene TRBJ1-1, with D hard to call. Germline assignment: CDR1 SGHTA and CDR2 FQGNSA. CDR3 length: 13 residues. Trimming stripped 4 bases from V and 1 base from J, with 7 bases between. For the CDR3, the DNA is TGTGCCAGCAGCTACTACCAGAACACTGAAGCTTTCTTT. It codes for CASSYYQNTEAFF.

This clone has more than one count but fewer than ten. V is TRBV6-5 and J is TRBJ2-1; 7 positions match TRBD2. The CDR3 runs 14 residues. Trimming at V came to 5 bases and at J to 13 bases, leaving 14 bases not matched to a gene. Per the germline V gene, CDR1 is MNHEY and CDR2 is SVGAGI. CDR3 residues: CASSPITNSGHQFF. As DNA, the CDR3 is TGTGCCAGCAGTCCCATCACCAATAGCGGGCATCAGTTCTTC.

The rearrangement links TRBV9 to TRBJ2-2; D possibly corresponds to TRBD1 (6 bases). The germline gives CDR1 SGDLS, CDR2 YYNGEE. Trimming cost V 3 bases and J 2 bases, with 17 bases left between them. The CDR3 extends over 17 amino acids. The CDR3 here is CASSAAIGTINTGELFF. The CDR3 DNA sequence: TGTGCCAGCAGCGCCGCAATAGGGACAATAAACACCGGGGAGCTGTTTTTT.

CDR3: CASSPVGGAGNAQYF. The DNA for the CDR3 is TGCGCCAGCAGCCCGGTGGGGGGTGCAGGAAACGCCCAGTACTTC. The chain links TRBV4-1 to TRBJ2-5, with D possibly matching TRBD2 (6 bases). Germline lookup yields CDR1 MGHRA and CDR2 YSYEKL. V lost 4 bases to trimming and J lost 9 bases, with 21 bases between them. This CDR3 comprises 15 residues.

The DNA of the CDR3 is TGTGCCATCAACGAGGTTACTGGGGCCAACGTCCTGACTTTC. Translated, it gives CAINEVTGANVLTF. The rearrangement joins TRBV10-3 to TRBJ2-6; D uncertain. The V gene lost 7 bases and the J gene lost 2 bases, with 9 bases spanning the gap. Germline V gene sequence: CDR1 ENHRY, CDR2 SYGVKD. The CDR3 extends over 14 amino acids.